This T cell receptor beta chain was captured by sequencing in a study of siplizumab effects on memory and regulatory T cells (dated by TCRdb to 2018 to 2020). Some background on the complete study: The study examined how the anti-CD2 antibody siplizumab affects alloreactive T-cell subsets in allogeneic mixed lymphocyte reactions built from human PBMCs.

From the cysteine through the phenylalanine, the CDR3 covers 15 amino acids. Only the CDR3 part of the read is kept: 45 bases, read in frame from the first base. CDR1 and CDR2 are drawn from the germline V gene: LGHNT, FRNRAP. V loses 7 bases of germline sequence and J loses 1 base, and the interval between the two ends is 16 bases. Library prep was done by the immunoSEQ multiplex PCR assay. The deep sequencing platform assayed about 10^5 TCR templates per sample. Genomic DNA extracted from sorted T cells was used for TCRbeta CDR3 sequencing. In the source study's methods: The R programming language was used for clonal analysis of the TCRbeta CDR3 data. Comparing unstimulated samples against CFSE-low samples taken after the reaction was how alloreactive CD4+ and CD8+ clones were defined. Regulatory or non-regulatory origin of alloreactive CD4+ clones was assigned by matching sequences to the sorted unstimulated Treg and non-Treg repertoires. Not all clones reach the TCRdb copy of this immuneACCESS table, which keeps in-frame sequences only. Checked studies attribute under half of the gap to unresolved V genes and leave the rest unexplained. V, J and clone size are taken as reported in that table, and D and trimming were inferred from the DNA itself. For this sample there are about 27,000 clones; approximately 80% appear just once. The ten largest clones capture under 25% of the sample.

Additional sequencing covered unstimulated subsets from a few donor pairs, namely CD8+ effector memory, CD4+ naive, CD8+ TEMRA, CD4+ memory and CD8+ naive. Sorted unstimulated T cells, along with proliferating T cells recovered from mixed lymphocyte reactions, underwent TCRbeta CDR3 sequencing. Fresh whole blood from ten HLA-typed healthy donors was used as the source from which PBMCs were isolated. General study outcomes and caveats: Because sequences below about 10^-5 frequency were poorly captured, only a minor fraction of alloreactive clones could be mapped to unstimulated subsets. Roughly 80-96% of proliferating CD4+ or CD8+ clones could not be assigned a naive or memory phenotype. The cumulative frequency of alloreactive sequences traceable to unstimulated CD4+ memory T cells was significantly reduced by siplizumab. Among mappable alloreactive CD4+ clones, an average Treg-derived fraction of about 69% was observed with siplizumab, compared with 25% to 30% in control reactions. Greater diversity appeared to be present in unstimulated naive T cells than in memory T cells, and a substantial contribution to the alloresponse seemed to be made by naive cells. Whether proliferating Tregs from siplizumab cultures were suppressive was not functionally confirmed.

Comment on this clone: It has no known antigen specificity. No much larger clone exists at a distance of one base, and base qualities are not known.

The chain links TRBV12-5 with TRBJ1-1; TRBD1 is a possible D gene, resting on 5 matching bases. This receptor was obtained from a human donor in good health. Material for sequencing was memory CD4+ T cells sorted from blood. Taken with the paper, the label for cell subset or site translates to: unstimulated CD4+ memory T cells. This receptor carries the CDR3 CASASGRTGNTEAFF. Read as DNA, the sequence is TGTGCTAGTGCCTCGGGACGTACGGGGAACACTGAAGCTTTCTTT.